The following is a TCR beta chain sequence with its context. The V gene's germline CDR1 is SGHRS and CDR2 YFSETQ. This CDR3 comprises 14 residues. V gave up 2 bases and J gave up 0 bases, with 8 bases separating them. The data belong to a study of T cell responses to AZD1222 COVID-19 vaccine. Some clones are missing from TCRdb's copy, which holds only in-frame ones; the method was immunoSEQ multiplex PCR. The sample shows around 150,000 clones, 92% of them seen only once. This material consisted of peripheral blood, taken 28 days after the second AZD1222 dose. The J gene is TRBJ2-5, the V gene TRBV5-1, with unresolved D. The clonotype was recovered from an adult who received the AZD1222 COVID-19 vaccine. The CDR3 sequence is CASSLTSNQETQYF. The DNA for the CDR3 is TGCGCCAGCAGCTTAACCTCAAACCAAGAGACCCAGTACTTC. Drawing the rest from reference TRBV5-1 and TRBJ2-5, the complete variable domain is KAGVTQTPRYLIKTRGQQVTLSCSPISGHRSVSWYQQTPGQGLQFLFEYFSETQRNKGNFPGRFSGRQFSNSRSEMNVSTLELGDSALYLCASSLTSNQETQYFGPGTRLLVL.